The source of this T cell receptor beta chain is a study of CD8+CD57+ T cells in acquired aplastic anemia. Selection for sequencing was limited to patients who had shown CD8+CD57+ cell expansion by flow cytometry. A severe acquired aplastic anemia diagnosis applied to all patients. At blood sampling, none of the patients had yet received therapy. Profiles of TCR beta VDJ and CDR3 were generated from a genomic DNA template. TCRdb independently ran MiXCR on the reads; one entry per CDR3 protein. The sample has 95,000 to 150,000 distinct CDR3 sequences, 30% to 45% seen once. This clonotype was detected a few times. This receptor was obtained from a human donor with aplastic anemia. Material for sequencing was sorted CD4+, CD8+, or CD8+CD57+ T cells (not recorded which) from PBMCs.

The CDR3 DNA is TGTGCCAGCTCAAGCACCCTATCCTACAATGAGCAGTTCTTC. It yields the protein CASSSTLSYNEQFF. V gene TRBV18 combines with J gene TRBJ2-1; D not certain. Trimming shortened V by 5 bases and J by 1 base, and 9 bases separated the two germline ends. Germline CDR1 is KGHSH and CDR2 is LQKENI. The CDR3 covers 14 residues.